The present entry profiles one TCR beta chain with its context. Sequencing was performed with immunoSEQ multiplex PCR; in TCRdb, only in-frame clones are kept and a portion is missing. The sample lists 35,000 to 40,000 clones, 75% to 90% occurring once. CDR3 length: 13 amino acids. Between the trimmed V and J ends, which lost 3 bases and 2 bases, there was a span of 7 bases. CDR1 SEHNR and CDR2 FQNEAQ come from the germline V gene (reference sequence). The sample originates from a study of blood T cell repertoires in COVID-19. For the study at large: The cDNA or gDNA used as material had been derived from T cells, B-cell-depleted T cells, or PBMCs.

This receptor was obtained from a man in his forties or fifties with active or convalescent COVID-19. The sequencing input was peripheral blood. The V call is TRBV7-9, the J call TRBJ1-2, with D possibly TRBD1 on 5 matching bases. This chain's CDR3 is CASSFGANYGYTF. DNA of the CDR3: TGTGCCAGCAGCTTTGGGGCGAACTATGGCTACACCTTC.